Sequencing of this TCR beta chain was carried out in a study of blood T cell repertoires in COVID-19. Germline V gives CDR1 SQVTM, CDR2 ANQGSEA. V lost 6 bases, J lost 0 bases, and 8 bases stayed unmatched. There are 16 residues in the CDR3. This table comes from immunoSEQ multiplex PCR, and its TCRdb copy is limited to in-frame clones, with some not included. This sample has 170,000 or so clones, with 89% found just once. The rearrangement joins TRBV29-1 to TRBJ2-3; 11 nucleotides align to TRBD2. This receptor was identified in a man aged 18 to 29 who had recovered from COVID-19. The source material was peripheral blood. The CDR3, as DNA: TGCAGCGTCCTACGACTAGCGGGGTCTAGCACAGATACGCAGTATTTT. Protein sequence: CSVLRLAGSSTDTQYF.